This is a list of T cell receptor beta chains from one sample in a study of tumor and adjacent non-tumor tissue in lung cancer. TCRdb reanalysed the multiplex PCR reads using MiXCR and keeps one entry per CDR3 protein. The data show over 110,000 distinct CDR3 sequences, roughly 70% seen once. Sequencing was performed on lung tumor tissue. The receptors stem from a man in his 60s with small cell lung cancer. The CDR3 runs from the conserved cysteine through the conserved F or W. A D gene is named only where the DNA matches it firmly. Only some rows state a clone size, as once, few, many or a class for expanded clones.

V: TRBV5-4; size: NA; J: TRBJ2-6; D: NA; DNA: TGTGCCAGCAGCTTGGACGGCAGCTCTGGGGCCAACGTCCTGACTTTC; CDR3: CASSLDGSSGANVLTF
V: TRBV12-5; size: NA; J: TRBJ1-3; D: TRBD1; DNA: TGTGCTAGTTGTTTGCCGACAGGGTTCTCTGGAAACACCATATATTTT; CDR3: CASCLPTGFSGNTIYF
V: TRBV20-1; size: NA; J: TRBJ2-7; D: TRBD1; DNA: TGTAGTGCTAGGGGGCCTTCAGGTTGCGAGCAGTACTTC; CDR3: CSARGPSGCEQYF
V: TRBV6-2/TRBV6-3; size: once; J: TRBJ2-5; D: NA; DNA: TGTGTCAGCAGCTACGCCGGAGACCCAGAGACCCAGTACTTC; CDR3: CVSSYAGDPETQYF
V: TRBV11-3; size: NA; J: TRBJ2-2; D: NA; DNA: TGTGCCAGCAGCTTAGATCGGACCGTATTCGGGGAGCTGTTGTTC; CDR3: CASSLDRTVFGELLF
V: TRBV11-2; size: many; J: TRBJ2-3; D: NA; DNA: TGTGCCAGCAGCTTTGTGGCGGGATCAGATACGCAGTATTTT; CDR3: CASSFVAGSDTQYF
V: TRBV12-3/TRBV12-4; size: NA; J: TRBJ1-1; D: NA; DNA: TGTGCCAGGAGTTCCTCCGTCAGGAGGAGCGCCGAAGCTTTCTTT; CDR3: CARSSSVRRSAEAFF
V: TRBV6-1; size: once; J: TRBJ2-7; D: NA; DNA: TGTGCCATTAGTAGTTCGGGGATGACCTACGAGCAGTACTTC; CDR3: CAISSSGMTYEQYF
V: TRBV20-1; size: few; J: TRBJ2-1; D: NA; DNA: TGCAGTGCTAGAGATCCTGGGCTAGGGGAGCAGTTCTTC; CDR3: CSARDPGLGEQFF
V: TRBV20-1; size: NA; J: TRBJ1-6; D: NA; DNA: TGCAGTGCTAGGGGAGTATCGTATAATTCACTCCTCCACTTT; CDR3: CSARGVSYNSLLHF
V: TRBV5-1; size: NA; J: TRBJ2-3; D: NA; DNA: TGCGCCAGCAGCAGCCTGGGAGATACGCAGTATTTT; CDR3: CASSSLGDTQYF
V: TRBV12-3/TRBV12-4; size: NA; J: TRBJ2-1; D: TRBD2; DNA: TGTGCCAGCGCCTTAGTTTTAGGCGGGGGGTACAATGAGCACTTCTTC; CDR3: CASALVLGGGYNEHFF
V: TRBV12-3/TRBV12-4; size: NA; J: TRBJ2-2; D: NA; DNA: TGTGCCAGCAACTTAATAGTGAACACCGGGGAGCTGTTTTTT; CDR3: CASNLIVNTGELFF
V: TRBV10-2; size: many; J: TRBJ1-6; D: NA; DNA: TGCGCCAGCAGGGGGTGGTCCTATAATTCACCCCTCCACTTT; CDR3: CASRGWSYNSPLHF
V: TRBV10-1; size: NA; J: TRBJ2-1; D: NA; DNA: TGCGCCAGCAGTGAACACTGTGGAGGGTACAATGAGCAGTTCTTC; CDR3: CASSEHCGGYNEQFF
V: TRBV30; size: NA; J: TRBJ2-1; D: TRBD2; DNA: TGTGCCTGGAGTATCCCGACTAGCGGGAGACGGGCCGATGAGCAGTTCTTC; CDR3: CAWSIPTSGRRADEQFF
V: TRBV12-3/TRBV12-4; size: many; J: TRBJ2-7; D: NA; DNA: TGTGCCAGCAGTCACCGGAGGGGGTCCTACGAGCAGTACTTC; CDR3: CASSHRRGSYEQYF
V: TRBV6-6; size: NA; J: TRBJ2-5; D: TRBD2; DNA: TGTGTCAGCAGTCCACTAGGACTAGCGGGAGGAAAAGAGACCCAGTACTTT; CDR3: CVSSPLGLAGGKETQYF
V: TRBV11-3; size: many; J: TRBJ2-1; D: TRBD2; DNA: TGTGCCAGCAGCCCCCTGCGGGAGGGCCCTTTCGGTGAGCAGTTCTTC; CDR3: CASSPLREGPFGEQFF
V: TRBV11-2; size: few; J: TRBJ2-3; D: TRBD1; DNA: TGTGCCAGCCGAAAGCGACAGGGGACAGATACGCAGTATTTT; CDR3: CASRKRQGTDTQYF
V: TRBV4-1; size: medium-sized; J: TRBJ2-1; D: NA; DNA: TGCGCCAGCAGCCAAGGGGGCGGTTCGTACAATGAGCAGTTCTTC; CDR3: CASSQGGGSYNEQFF
V: TRBV11-2; size: NA; J: TRBJ2-5; D: NA; DNA: TGTGCCAGCAGCTTATCGTCAAGGGGGGGGCAACAGACCCAGTACTTC; CDR3: CASSLSSRGGQQTQYF